The following is a T cell receptor (beta chain) sequence with its context. This receptor's antigen is unknown. No clone much larger than this one lies a single base away; base qualities are absent. Using the deep immunoSEQ assay, multiplex PCR amplified TCR CDR3 regions from genomic DNA. Extracted genomic DNA from each cell subset was distributed evenly across all wells of several immunoSEQ 96-well plates, and each plate was treated as a replicate. For sorted subsets, roughly 200 ng of genomic DNA, equivalent to 25,000 to 35,000 T cell genomes, went into each replicate PCR. The purified libraries were quantified using a Qubit 3.0 fluorometer, sized with a Bioanalyzer 2100, and then quantified again using the KAPA Library Quantification kit. Every immunoSEQ 96-well plate was sequenced on a dedicated single-read 150-cycle Illumina NextSeq 550 flow cell. Concerning the study's data processing: Because the immunoSEQ output included only junctional sequences and no quality scores, the filtering could not be the same as the filtering used for full-length reads. Sequences were annotated with PyIR, a Python wrapper for IgBLAST v1.9, using IMGT germline references to assign V/J genes and CDR3. Reads were filtered out if the reads had weak V/J assignments (E-value above 1e-6), no CDR3, stop codons, out-of-frame junctions, or ambiguous translated residues. V3J clonotypes were defined by identical inferred V gene, J gene, and CDR3 amino acid sequence. Percentage overlap between repertoires was computed as shared unique clonotypes divided by the size of the smaller repertoire. RTK rarefaction, the Chao1 estimator, and Recon v2.1 estimates of unobserved clonotypes were used to assess repertoire richness. Generation probabilities for all TCRbeta clonotypes obtained by the gDNA method from a handful of donors were computed using OLGA. TCRdb took over this immuneACCESS table, retaining in-frame rearrangements with V and J assigned. Such tables are incomplete; in checked studies, under half of the missing clones stem from an unresolved V gene, and the remainder is unexplained. The V and J calls and clone size were taken over from that table, and D and trimming were inferred from the DNA. The sample includes about 1,800,000 clones, with about 94% observed a single time. Clones ranked in the top ten supply 0.9% to 1.5% of the sample.

The sample comes from a study of shared clonotypes between healthy human individuals (TCRdb year 2020). The study in broad terms: A couple of women and a few men aged 18 to 49 years were included in the cohort. To estimate repertoire size and how much clonotypes are shared between individuals, the study performed deep sequencing of blood TCR repertoires from about 5 healthy adults. Per donor, leukapheresis produced somewhere between about 0.9 and 9.5 billion PBMCs. To increase sequencing depth and limit assay-specific biases, different laboratories used diverse techniques to prepare libraries and sequence TCR repertoires. For each donor, CD4 naive and CD4 memory were each given three plates, CD8 naive was given two plates, and CD8 memory was given one plate. Here is what the overall study found, with its caveats: The genetic and exposure-history diversity represented was limited by the small number of donors. Pairwise subsampling led to the expectation that sequencing depth would affect the degree of clonotype sharing among donors. When several donors were compared, the shared fraction of clonotypes was around 4.6% for naive CD4, roughly 3.3% for naive CD8, roughly 2.3% for memory CD4, and 0.35% to 0.4% for memory CD8. Incomplete sequencing was indicated by rarefaction of sorted-subset datasets, despite the large sequencing depth. Naive subsets generally had larger estimated clonotype richness than memory subsets. Sampling was restricted to blood, and TCR repertoires in tissues likely differ from the TCR repertoires found in blood. Clonotypes shared by all four sorted-subset donors showed higher generation probabilities than non-shared clonotypes.

CD8 naive samples were obtained by positive selection for CCR7 among CD45RO-negative cells, yielding a CD45RA+CCR7+ population from which TemRA cells were excluded. Healthy HIV-negative adults with no recently reported acute infections or vaccinations were included as donors. Only Caucasian adults living in Nashville, Tennessee, USA were represented among the donors. Blood was collected by leukapheresis, and PBMCs were isolated by Ficoll-Histopaque density gradient centrifugation and then cryopreserved in liquid nitrogen vapor phase. Purity and quantity of every magnetically sorted T cell population were checked by analytical flow cytometry. From each sorted fraction, genomic DNA was isolated and quantified by UV absorbance on a Nanodrop 2000c. Taken from cysteine to phenylalanine, the CDR3 has 19 residues. Only CDR3 DNA remains: 57 bases, in frame from the first base. V loses 5 bases, J loses 0 bases, and the germline ends lie 25 bases apart. CDR1 and CDR2 are read off the germline V gene (reference sequence) as SEHNR and FQNEAQ.

Sequencing input: naive CD8+ T cells sorted from blood. The sample's cell subset or site label is to be understood as: CD45RA+CCR7+. The chain is encoded by TRBV7-9 joined to TRBJ1-1; perhaps TRBD1 is the D gene, with 6 bases matching. The TCR comes from a man aged 18 to 29 in good health. The sequence in DNA is TGTGCCAGCAGCCACCCTCAGCTCCCGGGACACGCTATGAACACTGAAGCTTTCTTT. This yields the protein CASSHPQLPGHAMNTEAFF.